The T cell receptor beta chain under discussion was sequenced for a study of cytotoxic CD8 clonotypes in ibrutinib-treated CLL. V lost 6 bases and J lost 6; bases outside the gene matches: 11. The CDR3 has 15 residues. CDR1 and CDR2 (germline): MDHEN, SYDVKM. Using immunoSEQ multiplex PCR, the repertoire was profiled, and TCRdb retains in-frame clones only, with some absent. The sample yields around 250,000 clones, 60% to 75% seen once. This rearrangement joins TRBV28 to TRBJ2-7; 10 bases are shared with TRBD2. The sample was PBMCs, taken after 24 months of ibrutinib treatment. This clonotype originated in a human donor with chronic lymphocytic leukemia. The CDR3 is CASSSASGSVSEQYF. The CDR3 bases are TGTGCCAGCAGCTCCGCTAGCGGGAGTGTTAGCGAGCAGTACTTC.